A single sample gave rise to the 26 T cell receptor beta chains below, sequenced in a study of cytomegalovirus exposure and HLA in healthy donors. The PCR made use of 60 Vbeta and 13 Jbeta primers. Sequenced by immunoSEQ multiplex PCR; TCRdb stores in-frame clones only, minus some. The repertoire consists of about 120,000 clones, with around 63% occurring once and the leading ten covering 9% to 10%. The sequenced sample was PBMCs. Receptors originate from a man between 35 and 55 years old in good health and CMV-seropositive.

The rearrangement joins TRBV15 to TRBJ2-5; 7 bases map to TRBD2. Germline V gives CDR1 LNHNV, CDR2 YYDKDF (reference sequence). The CDR3 consists of 14 residues. J was trimmed by 3 bases and V by 6 bases; bases with no gene match: 7. The CDR3 sequence is CATSGGGNKETQYF. In DNA form, the CDR3 reads TGTGCCACCAGTGGGGGAGGGAACAAAGAGACCCAGTACTTC.

The chain joins TRBV4-1 to TRBJ2-7, with 9 bases that match TRBD1. This CDR3 comprises 14 residues. J was trimmed by 4 bases and V by 5 bases; bases with no gene match: 6. In germline, CDR1 is MGHRA, CDR2 YSYEKL. The CDR3 reads CASSEVQGAYEQYF. DNA of the CDR3: TGCGCCAGCAGCGAAGTACAGGGGGCTTACGAGCAGTACTTC.

The rearrangement links TRBV10-3 to TRBJ1-6; perhaps TRBD1 as D (6 bases). Germline-derived CDR1 and CDR2 are ENHRY and SYGVKD. V was shortened by 4 bases and J by 8 bases, with 15 bases between the two germline ends. The CDR3 has 15 amino acids. The CDR3 sequence is CAISAAGVGYSPLHF. For the CDR3, the DNA is TGTGCCATCAGTGCGGCAGGGGTTGGCTATTCACCCCTCCACTTT.

This clone was detected a few times. The chain couples TRBV6-1 to TRBJ2-7; 8 nucleotides align to TRBD1. The germline V gene encodes CDR1 MNHNS and CDR2 SASEGT. This CDR3 is 16 amino acids long. Trimming cost V 1 base and J 4 bases; bases outside gene matches: 9. The CDR3 sequence is CASSEGTGTGPYEQYF. In DNA, the CDR3 is TGTGCCAGCAGTGAAGGGACAGGGACAGGCCCATACGAGCAGTACTTC.

The V and J genes are TRBV2 and TRBJ2-1; D unclear. The germline V gene encodes CDR1 SNHLY and CDR2 FYNNEI. The CDR3 runs 14 residues. Deletions cut 7 bases from V and 0 bases from J, with 10 bases between. Here the CDR3 DNA reads TGTGCCAGCATGTTCGAGAGCTCCTACAATGAGCAGTTCTTC. Protein product: CASMFESSYNEQFF.

The J gene is TRBJ2-7, the V gene TRBV18; 7 nucleotides line up with TRBD1. CDR3 length: 13 amino acids. After removal of 6 bases from V and 3 bases from J, the junction contained 5 bases not matched to a gene. The germline V gene encodes CDR1 KGHSH and CDR2 LQKENI. CDR3 residues: CASSHGTDYEQYF. The CDR3 nucleotides read TGTGCCAGCTCCCACGGGACAGACTACGAGCAGTACTTC.

The chain combines TRBV9 with TRBJ2-3; D might be TRBD1 (5 bases). Between the trimmed V and J ends, which lost 0 bases and 0 bases, there was a span of 8 bases. There are 15 residues in the CDR3. Germline V gives CDR1 SGDLS, CDR2 YYNGEE. The DNA for the CDR3 is TGTGCCAGCAGCGTAGGACAGACGAGCACAGATACGCAGTATTTT. Translated: CASSVGQTSTDTQYF.

The CDR3 spells CASSLGQGQETQYF. The CDR3 DNA follows: TGTGCCAGCAGTCTGGGACAGGGACAAGAGACCCAGTACTTC. The chain employs TRBV9 and TRBJ2-5; the match to TRBD1 covers 9 bases. The CDR3 spans 14 residues. With V trimmed by 5 bases and J by 2 bases, 4 bases remained unmatched. Germline lookup yields CDR1 SGDLS and CDR2 YYNGEE.

This rearrangement joins TRBV7-3 to TRBJ2-1; 8 positions agree with TRBD2. Germline loops: CDR1 SGHTA, CDR2 FQGTGA. The CDR3 runs to 15 residues. The V segment lost 5 bases and the J segment 7 bases; nucleotides outside the gene matches: 10. The CDR3 DNA sequence: TGTGCCAGCAGCCCCAGCGGGAGTAGGGGTAATGAGCAGTTCTTC. Translating gives CASSPSGSRGNEQFF.

The chain couples TRBV6-1 to TRBJ1-2; D unresolved. Germline loops: CDR1 MNHNS, CDR2 SASEGT. The V end was cut by 5 bases, the J end by 2 bases, with 9 bases between. CDR3 length: 13 residues. In nucleotides, the CDR3 is TGTGCCAGCAGTTTTTCTCTAAACTATGGCTACACCTTC. It yields the protein CASSFSLNYGYTF.

The chain has TRBV6-1 and TRBJ2-1; possible D gene TRBD1, 6 bases. Germline loops: CDR1 MNHNS, CDR2 SASEGT. CDR3 size: 12 residues. Trimming cost V 2 bases and J 10 bases, with 9 bases left between them. In nucleotides, the CDR3 is TGTGCCAGCAGTGAACACAGGGCGGAGCAGTTCTTC. It yields the protein CASSEHRAEQFF.

This clone was recorded a few times. This chain links TRBV29-1 with TRBJ2-5; 9 nucleotides match TRBD2. Germline CDR1 reads SQVTM; CDR2 reads ANQGSEA. Trimming at V came to 4 bases and at J to 3 bases, leaving 9 bases not matched to a gene. The length of the CDR3 is 15 residues. CDR3 region: CSVAKTSGVEETQYF. As DNA, the CDR3 is TGCAGCGTTGCAAAGACTAGCGGTGTGGAAGAGACCCAGTACTTC.

This chain uses TRBV7-9 with TRBJ2-1; D perhaps matches TRBD1 (5 bases). Trimming removed 1 base at V and 7 bases at J, with 11 bases between. Per germline, CDR1 SEHNR and CDR2 FQNEAQ (reference sequence). The CDR3 extends over 14 amino acids. The CDR3: CASSLEAAGNEQFF. CDR3 sequence (DNA): TGTGCCAGCAGCTTAGAGGCGGCAGGGAATGAGCAGTTCTTC.

Ten or more counts support this clone. The chain has TRBV6-5 and TRBJ1-1; tentative D call: TRBD1 (6 bases). CDR1 is MNHEY and CDR2 is SVGAGI in the germline V gene. V lost 4 bases to trimming and J lost 4 bases, with 13 bases between them. CDR3 size: 14 residues. Here the CDR3 DNA reads TGTGCCAGCAGTTCCTTGGCAGGGGTCACTGAAGCTTTCTTT. It specifies CASSSLAGVTEAFF.

This clone was detected a few times. V usage is TRBV19 and J usage is TRBJ1-1; the D is unclear. V was trimmed by 3 bases and J by 6 bases, leaving 11 bases between them. Germline-derived CDR1 and CDR2 are LNHDA and SQIVND (reference sequence). The CDR3 has 13 amino acids. The DNA of the CDR3 is TGTGCCAGTAGTATTCAGAGACTCTCTGAAGCTTTCTTT. This encodes CASSIQRLSEAFF. The variable domain in full, with the rest retrieved from reference TRBV19 and TRBJ1-1, is DGGITQSPKYLFRKEGQNVTLSCEQNLNHDAMYWYRQDPGQGLRLIYYSQIVNDFQKGDIAEGYSVSREKKESFPLTVTSAQKNPTAFYLCASSIQRLSEAFFGQGTRLTVV.

This clone has only a few counts. This sequence joins TRBV4-2 and TRBJ2-7; D is possibly TRBD1 (5 bases). V lost 4 bases and J 0 bases, leaving 13 bases between the germline ends. Germline-derived CDR1 and CDR2 are LGHNA and YNFKEQ. This CDR3 is 15 amino acids long. The CDR3 DNA reads as TGTGCCAGCAGCCTTAGACAGACATCCTCCTACGAGCAGTACTTC. Translation gives CASSLRQTSSYEQYF.

Written as DNA, the CDR3 is TGTGCCAGCAGCTTTGACACATCCTATAATTCACCCCTCCACTTT. This sequence encodes CASSFDTSYNSPLHF. The chain couples TRBV5-4 to TRBJ1-6; D remains unclear. Germline CDR1 reads SGHNT; CDR2 reads YYREEE (reference sequence). V dropped 2 bases and J dropped 1 base, with 7 bases sitting between them. The CDR3 length is 15 residues.

The V gene is TRBV19, the J gene TRBJ2-2, with TRBD1 as a possible D gene (6 bases). From germline, CDR1 is LNHDA and CDR2 SQIVND (reference sequence). CDR3 length equals 16 residues. V shed 3 bases and J shed 1 base, with 12 bases lying between them. Written as DNA, the CDR3 is TGTGCCAGTAGTATTCCCCCGGACAGGAACACCGGGGAGCTGTTTTTT. Translation gives CASSIPPDRNTGELFF.

This clone showed up just a few times. The chain recombines TRBV2 with TRBJ2-7; 12 bases align to TRBD2. This CDR3 is built from 15 residues. Trimming at V came to 6 bases and at J to 5 bases, leaving 8 bases not matched to a gene. Germline CDR1 and CDR2: SNHLY and FYNNEI. CDR3 in amino acids: CASRHRTSGAHEQYF. CDR3 sequence (DNA): TGTGCCAGCAGGCATAGGACTAGCGGGGCCCACGAGCAGTACTTC.

The chain is built from TRBV11-3 and TRBJ2-1; a possible D gene is TRBD1 (5 bases). The CDR3 totals 15 residues. The V gene's germline CDR1 is SGHNT and CDR2 YENEEA. Trimming pared 0 bases from V and 3 bases from J, leaving 9 bases between. The CDR3 coding sequence is TGTGCCAGCAGCTTAGAGTTCCAGGGCTACAATGAGCAGTTCTTC. This sequence encodes CASSLEFQGYNEQFF.

The chain uses TRBV2 and TRBJ2-2; D gene unclear. Trimming removed 7 bases at V and 1 base at J, with 7 bases between. This CDR3 is built from 13 residues. Germline-derived CDR1 and CDR2 are SNHLY and FYNNEI. CDR3 in amino acids: CASKRQNTGELFF. DNA for the CDR3: TGTGCCAGCAAGAGGCAGAACACCGGGGAGCTGTTTTTT. Variable domain in full (rest from reference TRBV2 and TRBJ2-2): EPEVTQTPSHQVTQMGQEVILRCVPISNHLYFYWYRQILGQKVEFLVSFYNNEISEKSEIFDDQFSVERPDGSNFTLKIRSTKLEDSAMYFCASKRQNTGELFFGEGSRLTVL.

This rearrangement joins TRBV19 to TRBJ2-5, with 11 bases lining up with TRBD2. This CDR3 region has 16 residues. Germline V CDR1 and CDR2: LNHDA, SQIVND (reference sequence). V shed 3 bases, J shed 1 base, and the junction held 4 bases outside the gene matches. CDR3 sequence (DNA): TGTGCCAGTAGTATTGGGCTAGCGGGGGGCCAAGAGACCCAGTACTTC. Its translation: CASSIGLAGGQETQYF.

This chain links TRBV7-8 with TRBJ2-7; 7 nucleotides agree with TRBD1. Per germline, CDR1 SGHVS and CDR2 FQNEAQ. After removal of 3 bases from V and 4 bases from J, the junction contained 0 bases not matched to a gene. The CDR3 has 12 amino acids. The chain's CDR3 is CASSLGQYEQYF. CDR3 DNA: TGTGCCAGCAGCTTGGGACAGTACGAGCAGTACTTC. Full variable domain (rest looked up from reference TRBV7-8 and TRBJ2-7): GAGVSQSPRYKVAKRGQDVALRCDPISGHVSLFWYQQALGQGPEFLTYFQNEAQLDKSGLPSDRFFAERPEGSVSTLKIQRTQQEDSAVYLCASSLGQYEQYFGPGTRLTVT.

The chain recombines TRBV7-2 with TRBJ2-5, with D possibly being TRBD1 (6 bases). Trimming pared 6 bases from V and 2 bases from J, leaving 10 bases between. The CDR3 totals 13 residues. Germline CDR1 is SGHTA and CDR2 is FQGNSA. The chain's CDR3 is CASSWTVQETQYF. CDR3 in DNA: TGTGCCAGCAGTTGGACAGTACAAGAGACCCAGTACTTC.

This clone turned up a few times. The chain employs TRBV4-2 and TRBJ1-2; D is possibly TRBD1 (5 bases). Trimming shortened V by 2 bases and J by 0 bases, and 16 bases separated the two germline ends. The CDR3 runs 17 residues. Germline CDR1 is LGHNA and CDR2 is YNFKEQ. As DNA, the CDR3 is TGTGCCAGCAGCCAACCGGGCGGGGGGGGTCCTAACTATGGCTACACCTTC. Translation: CASSQPGGGGPNYGYTF.

This clone turned up a few times. The V call is TRBV6-1, the J call TRBJ2-5; possible D gene TRBD1, 6 bases. Germline loops: CDR1 MNHNS, CDR2 SASEGT. CDR3 size: 17 residues. Trimming cost V 3 bases and J 2 bases, with 19 bases left between them. CDR3 nucleotide sequence: TGTGCCAGCAGTGAGGGATTGGGATCCGGGACACAAGAGACCCAGTACTTC. Its translation: CASSEGLGSGTQETQYF.